Listed below are T cell receptor beta chains from one sample, sequenced in a study of T cells in Graves' hyperthyroidism and ophthalmopathy. One entry per CDR3 protein, called by TCRdb with MiXCR from the multiplex PCR reads. The sample carries 600,000 to 650,000 distinct CDR3 sequences, more than 20% recorded once. The sequencing input was blood. The receptors here all came from a young man with Graves' ophthalmopathy. Both conserved end residues are part of each CDR3. Each record gives: clone size, V gene, J gene, CDR3 length, D gene, CDR3 protein, CDR3 DNA. A D gene is named only where the DNA matches it firmly. Clone sizes are given selectively: once, few, many, or a class where the clone is expanded.

size: few; V: TRBV12-3/TRBV12-4; J: TRBJ1-6; length: 15; D: TRBD1; CDR3: CASTNSDRENSPLHF; DNA: TGTGCCAGCACCAACTCGGACAGGGAGAATTCACCCCTCCACTTT
size: many; V: TRBV27; J: TRBJ1-1; length: 13; D: TRBD1; CDR3: CASSLDRRGRAFF; DNA: TGTGCCAGCAGCCTGGACAGGAGGGGCCGAGCTTTCTTT
size: few; V: TRBV20-1; J: TRBJ2-1; length: 14; D: TRBD1; CDR3: CSAEQRQGVGKQFF; DNA: TGCAGTGCGGAGCAGCGGCAGGGGGTCGGGAAGCAGTTCTTC
size: -; V: TRBV6-2/TRBV6-3; J: TRBJ2-1; length: 12; D: -; CDR3: CASSYPPRESFF; DNA: TGTGCCAGCAGTTACCCCCCCCGGGAGTCGTTCTTC
size: few; V: TRBV10-3; J: TRBJ2-5; length: 11; D: -; CDR3: CAISESETQYF; DNA: TGTGCCATCAGTGAGTCGGAGACCCAGTACTTC
size: -; V: TRBV18; J: TRBJ2-1; length: 18; D: -; CDR3: CASSPPVPGPLSYNEQFF; DNA: TGTGCCAGCTCACCACCGGTGCCAGGGCCCCTCTCCTACAATGAGCAGTTCTTC
size: few; V: TRBV6-1; J: TRBJ1-2; length: 14; D: TRBD1; CDR3: CASSELTGADGYTF; DNA: TGTGCCAGCAGTGAATTAACAGGGGCCGATGGCTACACCTTC
size: -; V: TRBV20-1; J: TRBJ2-1; length: 13; D: -; CDR3: CSARPSPGSEQFF; DNA: TGCAGTGCTAGACCCTCCCCGGGGTCTGAGCAGTTCTTC
size: -; V: TRBV11-2; J: TRBJ2-5; length: 19; D: TRBD2; CDR3: CASSPPGLAGGPDQETQYF; DNA: TGTGCCAGCAGCCCACCGGGACTAGCGGGAGGGCCAGATCAAGAGACCCAGTACTTC
size: -; V: TRBV28; J: TRBJ2-3; length: 14; D: TRBD2; CDR3: CASSQAGGPNTQYF; DNA: TGTGCCAGCAGTCAAGCGGGAGGGCCGAATACGCAGTATTTT
size: -; V: TRBV13; J: TRBJ1-3; length: 15; D: -; CDR3: CASSLLGSSGNTIYF; DNA: TGTGCCAGCAGCTTACTAGGTAGCTCTGGAAACACCATATATTTT
size: many; V: TRBV28; J: TRBJ1-5; length: 16; D: TRBD1; CDR3: CASSPPGQGMIQPQHF; DNA: TGTGCCAGCAGCCCCCCGGGACAGGGAATGATTCAGCCCCAGCATTTT
size: many; V: TRBV5-6; J: TRBJ1-2; length: 11; D: -; CDR3: CASSLGGGYTF; DNA: TGTGCCAGCAGCTTGGGGGGCGGCTACACCTTC
size: few; V: TRBV20-1; J: TRBJ2-5; length: 14; D: -; CDR3: CSAPRLRRGETQYF; DNA: TGCAGTGCCCCCCGACTACGGAGGGGGGAGACCCAGTACTTC
size: -; V: TRBV6-1; J: TRBJ2-3; length: 14; D: TRBD1; CDR3: CASCRQGLGDTQYF; DNA: TGTGCCAGCTGTCGACAGGGGCTGGGAGATACGCAGTATTTT
size: few; V: TRBV20-1; J: TRBJ2-7; length: 14; D: -; CDR3: CSANGRGRSYEQYF; DNA: TGCAGTGCTAACGGCAGAGGCCGCTCCTACGAGCAGTACTTC
size: -; V: TRBV6-2/TRBV6-3; J: TRBJ2-1; length: 13; D: -; CDR3: CASSTGGGREQFF; DNA: TGTGCCAGCAGTACCGGTGGTGGGCGGGAGCAGTTCTTC
size: -; V: TRBV20-1; J: TRBJ2-7; length: 14; D: -; CDR3: CSAIMSGERTEQYF; DNA: TGCAGTGCTATCATGTCGGGGGAAAGAACCGAGCAGTACTTC
size: many; V: TRBV11-2; J: TRBJ1-1; length: 16; D: -; CDR3: CASSLLGGRGNTEAFF; DNA: TGTGCCAGCAGCTTACTTGGGGGTCGGGGGAACACTGAAGCTTTCTTT
size: many; V: TRBV15; J: TRBJ2-1; length: 15; D: -; CDR3: CATSRDNRGHLEQFF; DNA: TGTGCCACCAGCAGAGATAACCGGGGGCATCTGGAGCAGTTCTTC
size: -; V: TRBV20-1; J: TRBJ2-1; length: 15; D: TRBD2; CDR3: CSAPPGREVHNEQFF; DNA: TGCAGTGCCCCTCCGGGGCGGGAGGTCCACAATGAGCAGTTCTTC
size: few; V: TRBV5-1; J: TRBJ1-1; length: 15; D: -; CDR3: CASSLGRKMNTEAFF; DNA: TGCGCCAGCAGCTTGGGCCGGAAGATGAACACTGAAGCTTTCTTT
size: -; V: TRBV19; J: TRBJ2-2; length: 16; D: TRBD2; CDR3: CASSILAGGPPGELFF; DNA: TGTGCCAGTAGTATCTTAGCGGGAGGGCCGCCCGGGGAGCTGTTTTTT
size: -; V: TRBV29-1; J: TRBJ2-2; length: 16; D: -; CDR3: CSVEFSEPASTGELFF; DNA: TGCAGCGTTGAATTTTCTGAGCCCGCGAGCACCGGGGAGCTGTTTTTT
size: once; V: TRBV20-1; J: TRBJ2-3; length: 15; D: TRBD2; CDR3: CSAAEAGEHSDTQYF; DNA: TGCAGTGCGGCCGAAGCGGGAGAGCATTCAGATACGCAGTATTTT
size: -; V: TRBV20-1; J: TRBJ2-2; length: 13; D: TRBD1; CDR3: CSVGTEITGELFF; DNA: TGCAGTGTGGGGACAGAAATCACCGGGGAGCTGTTTTTT
size: many; V: TRBV28; J: TRBJ2-2; length: 13; D: -; CDR3: CASRGENTGELFF; DNA: TGTGCCAGCAGGGGCGAGAACACCGGGGAGCTGTTTTTT
size: -; V: TRBV5-1; J: TRBJ1-3; length: 16; D: -; CDR3: CASSLSMVSSGNTTYF; DNA: TGCGCCAGCAGCTTGTCCATGGTATCCTCTGGAAACACCACATATTTT
size: few; V: TRBV5-1; J: TRBJ1-1; length: 14; D: -; CDR3: CASSLGSVGTEAFF; DNA: TGCGCCAGCAGCTTGGGGTCGGTGGGCACTGAAGCTTTCTTT
size: many; V: TRBV18; J: TRBJ2-3; length: 13; D: -; CDR3: CASSLSTGDTQYF; DNA: TGTGCCAGCTCACTCTCGACGGGAGATACGCAGTATTTT
size: few; V: TRBV20-1; J: TRBJ2-1; length: 14; D: -; CDR3: CSARDSLASNEQFF; DNA: TGCAGTGCTAGAGACTCACTAGCAAGCAATGAGCAGTTCTTC
size: many; V: TRBV7-8; J: TRBJ2-7; length: 14; D: -; CDR3: CASSPGTYSYEQYF; DNA: TGTGCCAGCAGCCCCGGGACTTATTCCTACGAGCAGTACTTC
size: few; V: TRBV5-1; J: TRBJ2-7; length: 15; D: -; CDR3: CASSLDSSQGYEQYF; DNA: TGCGCCAGCAGCTTGGACTCGTCGCAGGGCTACGAGCAGTACTTC
size: few; V: TRBV28; J: TRBJ1-6; length: 17; D: -; CDR3: CASSLLTLELFRSPLHF; DNA: TGTGCCAGCAGTTTATTGACCCTGGAGTTGTTTCGGTCACCCCTCCACTTT
size: few; V: TRBV7-2; J: TRBJ2-6; length: 18; D: -; CDR3: CASSLTAGRRSGANVLTF; DNA: TGTGCCAGCAGCTTAACCGCGGGACGCCGCTCTGGGGCCAACGTCCTGACTTTC